The 26 T cell receptor beta chains presented below share a single source sample, sequenced in a study of blood T cell repertoires in COVID-19. Generated by immunoSEQ multiplex PCR, the TCRdb table keeps only in-frame clones and is missing some. This table has about 180,000 clones, around nine tenths appearing once. Specimen: peripheral blood. The receptors here all came from a woman in her 70s with COVID-19, enrolled during active disease.

The chain couples TRBV5-8 to TRBJ1-1; D may be TRBD1 (6 bases). Germline V gene data show CDR1 as SGHTS and CDR2 as YDEGEE. The V gene lost 3 bases and the J gene lost 3 bases, with 24 bases spanning the gap. There are 18 residues in the CDR3. In DNA, the CDR3 is TGTGCCAGCAGCTCTCCCTTCAGGGGCAACCCATCGTACACTGAAGCTTTCTTT. It yields the protein CASSSPFRGNPSYTEAFF.

This sequence joins TRBV6-6 and TRBJ2-7, with 13 bases fitting TRBD2. CDR1 MNHNY and CDR2 SVGAGI come from the germline V gene (reference sequence). V trimming: 4 bases; J trimming: 7 bases; junction bases outside the gene matches: 7. This CDR3 has 15 residues. CDR3 sequence reads: CASSWTSGSVKEQYF. CDR3 DNA: TGTGCCAGCAGTTGGACTAGCGGGAGTGTCAAGGAGCAGTACTTC.

The CDR3 loop is CASSQTSGRHNEQFF. CDR3 DNA sequence: TGTGCCAGCAGCCAGACTAGCGGGAGACACAATGAGCAGTTCTTC. The chain employs TRBV7-3 and TRBJ2-1; 12 bases map to TRBD2. The V segment lost 5 bases and the J segment 5 bases; nucleotides outside the gene matches: 4. The germline V gene has CDR1 SGHTA and CDR2 FQGTGA. This CDR3 has 15 residues.

The chain joins TRBV4-1 to TRBJ1-2, with D possibly matching TRBD1 (6 bases). Trimming took off 0 bases at V and 4 bases at J, with 18 bases between the two ends. The CDR3 has 17 amino acids. Germline V gives CDR1 MGHRA, CDR2 YSYEKL. The CDR3 region is CASSQDSRDTRSYGYTF. DNA for the CDR3: TGCGCCAGCAGCCAAGACTCCCGGGACACAAGGAGCTATGGCTACACCTTC.

The chain couples TRBV7-6 to TRBJ2-1; 8 bases match TRBD1. J gave up 4 bases and V 4 bases, and 6 bases lay outside the gene matches. The CDR3 is 15 amino acids. The germline gives CDR1 SGHVS, CDR2 FNYEAQ. CDR3: CASSSPGQGYNEQFF. The CDR3 DNA follows: TGTGCCAGCAGCTCCCCCGGACAGGGTTACAATGAGCAGTTCTTC.

DNA for the CDR3: TGTGCCAGCAGTTACGCACACTCGGACAGGGGATTTGGGAACACTGAAGCTTTCTTT. It translates to CASSYAHSDRGFGNTEAFF. The chain links TRBV6-2 or TRBV6-3 to TRBJ1-1, with 9 bases matching TRBD1. With 2 bases clipped from V and 1 base from J, the junction kept 14 bases outside the gene matches. The CDR3 sequence is 19 residues long. Per the germline V gene, CDR1 is MNHEY and CDR2 is SVGEGT.

This clone has just a few counts. This sequence joins TRBV5-3 and TRBJ2-7; 11 bases fit TRBD1. TRBV5-3 is marked as an open reading frame, function uncertain. V trimming: 5 bases; J trimming: 4 bases; junction bases outside the gene matches: 5. CDR3 length: 14 residues. The CDR3 spells CARSSGQGAYEQYF. The CDR3 nucleotides read TGTGCCAGAAGTTCCGGACAGGGGGCTTACGAGCAGTACTTC.

The chain employs TRBV7-2 and TRBJ1-1; 9 nucleotides match TRBD1. Trimming cost V 5 bases and J 11 bases; bases outside gene matches: 9. The length of the CDR3 is 13 residues. Per the germline V gene, CDR1 is SGHTA and CDR2 is FQGNSA. The CDR3 loop is CASSGGTGQMAFF. The DNA of the CDR3 is TGTGCCAGCAGCGGCGGGACAGGGCAAATGGCTTTCTTT.

V and J are TRBV10-3 and TRBJ2-7; 9 bases are a match to TRBD1. This CDR3 has 14 amino acids. The germline gives CDR1 ENHRY, CDR2 SYGVKD. V shed 11 bases, J shed 0 bases, and the junction held 8 bases outside the gene matches. CDR3 DNA sequence: TGTGCCTCAACCGGGACAGGGAGCTCCTACGAGCAGTACTTC. It translates to CASTGTGSSYEQYF.

The genes are TRBV28 and TRBJ2-7; TRBD2 aligns across 7 bases. The CDR3 covers 15 residues. Germline CDR1 reads MDHEN; CDR2 reads SYDVKM. Trimming at V came to 3 bases and at J to 2 bases, leaving 7 bases not matched to a gene. The CDR3 reads CASSLSSGVPYEQYF. The DNA for the CDR3 is TGTGCCAGCAGTTTGTCGAGCGGGGTACCCTACGAGCAGTACTTC.

V usage is TRBV3-1 (or the pseudogene TRBV3-2) and J usage is TRBJ2-1; TRBD2 might be the D (6 bases). Trimming took 2 bases from V and 5 from J, leaving 16 bases between them. The V gene's germline CDR1 is LGHDT and CDR2 YNNKEL (reference sequence). The CDR3 is 16 amino acids. The CDR3 nucleotides are TGTGCCAGCAGCCAAAGATTGTCGGGGGAAAACAATGAGCAGTTCTTC. Translated, it gives CASSQRLSGENNEQFF.

This clone appeared a few times. The genes are TRBV5-1 and TRBJ2-5; 12 bases are shared with TRBD2. Unmatched junction bases numbered 9, after V lost 5 bases and J lost 4 bases. The germline V gene has CDR1 SGHRS and CDR2 YFSETQ. The CDR3 runs to 16 residues. CDR3: CASRLAGGGWRETQYF. CDR3 in DNA: TGCGCCAGCAGACTAGCGGGAGGCGGCTGGCGAGAGACCCAGTACTTC.

The rearrangement uses TRBV6-5 and TRBJ1-2; perhaps TRBD1 as D (5 bases). CDR1 and CDR2 from the germline V gene are MNHEY and SVGAGI. The CDR3 loop spans 12 amino acids. The V end was cut by 2 bases, the J end by 7 bases, with 8 bases between. CDR3 in DNA: TGTGCCAGCAGTTACCAGGGTAGTGGCTACACCTTC. It encodes CASSYQGSGYTF.

V and J are TRBV29-1 and TRBJ2-5; maybe TRBD1 (5 bases). Germline V CDR1 and CDR2: SQVTM, ANQGSEA. The CDR3 contains 11 residues. Trimming pared 6 bases from V and 4 bases from J, leaving 9 bases between. CDR3: CSVQGLETQYF. CDR3 coding DNA: TGCAGCGTCCAGGGTTTAGAGACCCAGTACTTC.

This clone was counted a single time. J is TRBJ1-2 and V is TRBV19, with D maybe TRBD1 (5 bases). CDR1 and CDR2 (germline): LNHDA, SQIVND (reference sequence). The CDR3 is 13 residues long. DNA for the CDR3: TGTGCTACCTCCCGCAGGGCCCTTTATGGCTACACCTTC. This codes for CATSRRALYGYTF.

The chain uses TRBV9 and TRBJ2-5; TRBD1 matches 8 bases. Germline loops: CDR1 SGDLS, CDR2 YYNGEE. Trimming took 3 bases from V and 4 from J; bases not matched to a gene: 8. The CDR3 has 15 residues. CDR3 bases: TGTGCCAGCAGCGGACAGGGGACGGTGGGAGAGACCCAGTACTTC. Encoded protein: CASSGQGTVGETQYF. Filled out from reference TRBV9 and TRBJ2-5, the complete variable domain reads DSGVTQTPKHLITATGQRVTLRCSPRSGDLSVYWYQQSLDQGLQFLIQYYNGEERAKGNILERFSAQQFPDLHSELNLSSLELGDSALYFCASSGQGTVGETQYFGPGTRLLVL.

The chain's CDR3 is CASSQGTSGANVLTF. As DNA, the CDR3 is TGCGCCAGCAGCCAAGGGACATCCGGGGCCAACGTCCTGACTTTC. This chain joins TRBV4-3 and TRBJ2-6; D may be TRBD1 (5 bases). V dropped 1 base and J dropped 4 bases, with 8 bases sitting between them. Germline assignment: CDR1 LGHNA and CDR2 YSLEER. This CDR3 has 15 residues.

The J gene is TRBJ2-5, the V gene TRBV3-1 (or the pseudogene TRBV3-2); a weak D match, TRBD1 (6 bases). This CDR3 has 12 amino acids. The germline V gene has CDR1 LGHDT and CDR2 YNNKEL (reference sequence). V was pared by 1 base and J by 11 bases, with 11 bases between. Here the CDR3 DNA reads TGTGCCAGCAGCCAAGTAACAGACAGGCAGTACTTC. Residues: CASSQVTDRQYF.

This clone turned up a few times. This sequence joins TRBV21-1 and TRBJ1-5; the D call TRBD1 from the table was never checked on the DNA. TRBV21-1 corresponds to a pseudogene. The CDR3 runs 17 residues. The CDR3 protein is CASSRRDRGVPDQPQHF. Written as DNA, the CDR3 is TGTGCCAGCAGCAGACGGGACAGGGGTGTGCCGGACCAGCCCCAGCATTTT.

J is TRBJ2-7 and V is TRBV11-1, with D possibly being TRBD2 (6 bases). The CDR3 has 13 residues. Germline V gene lookup returns CDR1 SGHAT and CDR2 FQDESV (reference sequence). Trimming removed 0 bases at V and 6 bases at J, with 9 bases between. CDR3 residues: CASSLAVGGEQYF. The DNA for the CDR3 is TGTGCCAGCAGCTTAGCAGTGGGAGGCGAGCAGTACTTC. The whole variable domain, remainder taken from reference TRBV11-1 and TRBJ2-7, is EAEVAQSPRYKITEKSQAVAFWCDPISGHATLYWYRQILGQGPELLVQFQDESVVDDSQLPKDRFSAERLKGVDSTLKIQPAELGDSAMYLCASSLAVGGEQYFGPGTRLTVT.

This chain connects TRBV10-2 to TRBJ2-1; perhaps TRBD1 as D (5 bases). Per germline, CDR1 WSHSY and CDR2 SAAADI. The CDR3 is 13 residues long. The ends were cut back, 3 bases at V and 5 bases at J, with 8 bases in the middle. This CDR3 reads CASSEKGNNEQFF. CDR3 bases: TGCGCCAGCAGTGAAAAGGGGAACAATGAGCAGTTCTTC.

The genes are TRBV4-2 and TRBJ1-4, with D tentatively TRBD1 (5 bases). This CDR3 contains 14 residues. Trimming removed 3 bases at V and 8 bases at J, with 13 bases between. CDR1 is LGHNA, CDR2 YNFKEQ, per germline. Here the CDR3 reads CASSHDRRGEKLFF. DNA of the CDR3: TGTGCCAGCAGCCACGACCGTAGGGGCGAAAAACTGTTTTTT.

The rearrangement links TRBV30 to TRBJ2-1, with TRBD1 matching 7 bases. Germline CDR1 and CDR2: GTSNPN and SVGIG (reference sequence). This CDR3 spans 12 amino acids. Trimming cost V 2 bases and J 5 bases; bases outside gene matches: 0. The CDR3 nucleotides read TGTGCCTGGAGTACAGGGGACAATGAGCAGTTCTTC. Translation gives CAWSTGDNEQFF.

V gene TRBV28 combines with J gene TRBJ2-3, with 8 bases matching TRBD2. J lost 3 bases, V lost 6 bases, and 8 bases had no gene match. The CDR3 has 15 amino acids. Germline values: CDR1 MDHEN, CDR2 SYDVKM. The CDR3 is CASRSGGEGTDTQYF. The DNA for the CDR3 is TGTGCCAGCAGATCGGGGGGGGAAGGAACAGATACGCAGTATTTT.

V usage is TRBV28 and J usage is TRBJ2-3; tentatively, D is TRBD1 (7 bases). V was shortened by 1 base and J by 0 bases, with 20 bases between the two germline ends. CDR3 length equals 19 residues. Per germline, CDR1 MDHEN and CDR2 SYDVKM. Here the CDR3 reads CASSLSMRGQSLSTDTQYF. DNA of the CDR3: TGTGCCAGCAGTTTATCAATGCGGGGACAGAGCTTAAGCACAGATACGCAGTATTTT.

This clone was observed a handful of times. This rearrangement joins TRBV12-3 or TRBV12-4 to TRBJ1-2; tentative D call: TRBD1 (5 bases). This CDR3 has 13 amino acids. V lost 3 bases and J 6 bases, leaving 11 bases between the germline ends. This CDR3 reads CASSFRGMDGYTF. The CDR3 DNA sequence: TGTGCCAGCAGTTTTAGGGGAATGGATGGCTACACCTTC.